A single TCR beta chain is shown here with its context. Time point: blood at routine non-recurrence follow-up after resection. Unsorted samples of tumor, nontumor lung or frozen PBMC had their whole RNA sequenced. Germline V gene lookup returns CDR1 WNHNN and CDR2 SYGVQD (reference sequence). This CDR3 is built from 16 residues. Trimming at V came to 7 bases and at J to 0 bases, leaving 3 bases not matched to a gene. This sample was included in a study of spatial heterogeneity in lung cancer. Overall study: When available, follow-up PBMC samples taken a median of around two years after resection were sequenced.

Via MiXCR, TCRdb re-called the 5' RACE reads, giving one row per CDR3 protein. The sample contains about 87,000 distinct CDR3 sequences, 15% to 20% of which appear only once. This sequence joins TRBV10-1 and TRBJ2-7, with 16 nucleotides matching TRBD2. This sample comprised PBMCs, obtained at follow-up. The source is a male donor with early-stage non-small cell lung cancer. The CDR3 here is CASKGLAGGCSYEQYV. The CDR3 bases are TGCGCCAGCAAGGGACTAGCGGGGGGGTGCTCCTACGAGCAGTACGTC.